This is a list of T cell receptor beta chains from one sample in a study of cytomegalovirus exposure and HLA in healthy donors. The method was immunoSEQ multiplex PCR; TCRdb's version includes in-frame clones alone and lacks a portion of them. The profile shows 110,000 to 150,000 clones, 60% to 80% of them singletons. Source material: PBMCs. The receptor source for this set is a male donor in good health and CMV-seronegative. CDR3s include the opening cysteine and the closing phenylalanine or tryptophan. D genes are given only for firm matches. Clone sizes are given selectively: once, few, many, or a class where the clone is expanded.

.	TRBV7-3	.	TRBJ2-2	CASSSSFSGPGELFF	TGTGCCAGCAGCTCCTCTTTTAGCGGACCCGGGGAGCTGTTTTTT
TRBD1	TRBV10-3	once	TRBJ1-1	CAISGQGNTEAFF	TGTGCCATCAGTGGACAGGGGAACACTGAAGCTTTCTTT
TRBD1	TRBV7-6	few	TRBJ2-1	CASSFPGQGSNEQFF	TGTGCCAGCAGCTTTCCTGGACAGGGGTCTAATGAGCAGTTCTTC
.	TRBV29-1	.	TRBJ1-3	CSVETGAGNTIYF	TGCAGCGTGGAGACAGGCGCTGGAAACACCATATATTTT
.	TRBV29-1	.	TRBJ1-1	CSVEVGGTEAFF	TGCAGCGTTGAGGTCGGGGGAACTGAAGCTTTCTTT
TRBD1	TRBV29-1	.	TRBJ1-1	CSVRQGPSNTEAFF	TGCAGCGTTCGACAGGGACCCTCTAACACTGAAGCTTTCTTT
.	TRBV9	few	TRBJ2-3	CASSVGGLFTDTQYF	TGTGCCAGCAGCGTGGGGGGACTCTTCACAGATACGCAGTATTTT
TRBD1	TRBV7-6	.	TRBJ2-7	CASSFETGAHEQYF	TGTGCCAGCAGCTTTGAGACAGGGGCCCACGAGCAGTACTTC
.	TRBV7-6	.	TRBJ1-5	CASSGGLRQPQHF	TGTGCCAGCAGCGGGGGACTCCGTCAGCCCCAGCATTTT
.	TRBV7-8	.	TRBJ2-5	CASSFKETQYF	TGTGCCAGCAGCTTTAAAGAGACCCAGTACTTC
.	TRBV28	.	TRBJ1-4	CASKPPGGGGEKLFF	TGTGCCAGCAAGCCCCCCGGGGGTGGGGGGGAAAAACTGTTTTTT
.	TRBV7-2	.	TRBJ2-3	CASSLTPRGTQYF	TGTGCCAGCAGCTTAACCCCCCGGGGTACGCAGTATTTT
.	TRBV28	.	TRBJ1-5	CASSKQGSRQPQHF	TGTGCCAGCAGTAAACAGGGTTCAAGGCAGCCCCAGCATTTT
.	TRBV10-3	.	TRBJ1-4	CAISDGQSSNEKLFF	TGTGCCATCAGTGACGGACAGAGTTCTAATGAAAAACTGTTTTTT
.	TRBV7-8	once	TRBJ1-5	CASSLDRNNQPQHF	TGTGCCAGCAGCTTAGACAGGAACAATCAGCCCCAGCATTTT
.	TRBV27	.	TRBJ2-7	CASSSIAGRNIYEQYF	TGTGCCAGCAGTTCAATCGCAGGGCGAAATATATACGAGCAGTACTTC
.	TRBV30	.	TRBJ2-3	CASNAGRTDTQYF	TGTGCCTCGAACGCGGGGAGGACAGATACGCAGTATTTT
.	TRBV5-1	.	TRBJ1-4	CASSLQGSSEKLFF	TGCGCCAGCAGCTTACAGGGAAGTTCGGAAAAACTGTTTTTT
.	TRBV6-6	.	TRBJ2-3	CASWDNGRDQSQYF	TGTGCCAGTTGGGACAACGGCCGGGATCAGTCGCAGTATTTT
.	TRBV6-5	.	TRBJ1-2	CASKGGDMNYGYTF	TGTGCCAGCAAAGGGGGTGACATGAACTATGGCTACACCTTC
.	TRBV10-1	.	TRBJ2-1	CASSIRDIPYNEQFF	TGCGCCAGCAGCATCAGGGACATACCCTACAATGAGCAGTTCTTC
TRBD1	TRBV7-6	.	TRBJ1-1	CASSEPGQGKWGTEAFF	TGTGCCAGCAGCGAACCGGGACAGGGGAAGTGGGGCACTGAAGCTTTCTTT
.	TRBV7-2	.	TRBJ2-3	CASSLVAGGGRSDTQYF	TGTGCCAGCAGCTTAGTGGCTGGTGGGGGGAGGTCAGATACGCAGTATTTT
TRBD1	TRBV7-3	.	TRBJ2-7	CASSTPGQGEQYF	TGTGCCAGCAGCACACCGGGACAGGGTGAGCAGTACTTC
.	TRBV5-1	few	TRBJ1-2	CASSSHRAGANYGYTF	TGCGCCAGCAGCAGCCACAGGGCTGGAGCTAACTATGGCTACACCTTC
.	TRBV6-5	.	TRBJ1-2	CASSTGGTELRYTF	TGTGCCAGCAGTACCGGAGGGACCGAACTTCGCTACACCTTC
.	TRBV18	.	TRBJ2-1	CASSPTSGFYNEQFF	TGTGCCAGCTCACCGACGAGCGGGTTTTACAATGAGCAGTTCTTC
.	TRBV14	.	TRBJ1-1	CASSPSKGLVGNTEAFF	TGTGCCAGCAGCCCAAGCAAGGGGTTGGTTGGAAACACTGAAGCTTTCTTT
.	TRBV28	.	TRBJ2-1	CATSWRDEQFF	TGTGCCACCTCTTGGAGGGATGAGCAGTTCTTC
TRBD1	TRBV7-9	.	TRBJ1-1	CASSLDLYMAGGDTEAFF	TGTGCCAGCAGCTTAGATCTTTATATGGCAGGGGGCGACACTGAAGCTTTCTTT
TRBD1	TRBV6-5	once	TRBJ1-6	CASSPGQGSSPLHF	TGTGCCAGCAGTCCGGGACAGGGTAGTTCACCCCTCCACTTT
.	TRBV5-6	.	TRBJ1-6	CASSLGALGSPLHF	TGTGCCAGCAGCTTAGGGGCACTGGGATCACCCCTCCACTTT
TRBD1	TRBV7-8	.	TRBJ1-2	CASSHTRQGRGYTF	TGTGCCAGCAGCCATACACGACAGGGTCGGGGCTACACCTTC
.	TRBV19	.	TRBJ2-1	CASSPWSGNEQFF	TGTGCCAGTAGTCCATGGTCCGGGAATGAGCAGTTCTTC
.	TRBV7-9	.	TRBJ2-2	CASSRGSAGELFF	TGTGCCAGCAGCCGGGGTTCCGCCGGGGAGCTGTTTTTT
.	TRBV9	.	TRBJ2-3	CASSGTGFPGTDTQYF	TGTGCCAGCAGCGGGACGGGGTTCCCGGGGACAGATACGCAGTATTTT
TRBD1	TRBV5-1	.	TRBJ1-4	CASRTQGADEKLFF	TGCGCCAGCCGCACGCAGGGGGCCGATGAAAAACTGTTTTTT